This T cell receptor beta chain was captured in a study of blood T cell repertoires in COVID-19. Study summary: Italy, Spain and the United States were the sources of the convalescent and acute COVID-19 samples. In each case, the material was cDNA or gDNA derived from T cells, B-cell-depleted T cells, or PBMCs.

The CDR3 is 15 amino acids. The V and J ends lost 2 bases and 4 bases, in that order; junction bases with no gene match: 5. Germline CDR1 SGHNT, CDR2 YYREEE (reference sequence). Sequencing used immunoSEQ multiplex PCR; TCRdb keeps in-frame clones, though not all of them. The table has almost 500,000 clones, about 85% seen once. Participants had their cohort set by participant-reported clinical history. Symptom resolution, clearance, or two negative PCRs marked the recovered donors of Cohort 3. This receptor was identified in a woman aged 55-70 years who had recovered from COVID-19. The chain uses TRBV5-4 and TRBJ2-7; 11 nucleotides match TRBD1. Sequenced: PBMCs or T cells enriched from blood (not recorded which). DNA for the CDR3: TGTGCCAGCAGCTTAGACGGGACAGGGGGTTACGAGCAGTACTTC. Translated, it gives CASSLDGTGGYEQYF.